A single sample gave rise to the 11 T cell receptor beta chains below, sequenced in a study of T-cell reconstitution after alpha-beta-depleted transplantation in children. The TCRbeta library incorporated unique molecular identifiers. TCRdb reanalysed the PCR reads using MiXCR and keeps one entry per CDR3 protein. The table has around 360,000 distinct CDR3 sequences, around 10% seen once. Source: PBMCs from the stem cell graft donor, taken from the stem cell graft. The receptors were sampled from a human donor who donated a stem cell graft to a child with acute lymphoblastic leukemia.

Ten or more counts support this clonotype. V and J are TRBV7-8 and TRBJ2-7; D not certain. The CDR3 runs to 12 residues. CDR1 SGHVS and CDR2 FQNEAQ come from the germline V gene. V gave up 4 bases and J gave up 6 bases, with 10 bases separating them. The CDR3 nucleotides are TGTGCCAGCAGCTGGATCGATGCCGAGCAGTACTTC. This sequence encodes CASSWIDAEQYF.

This chain uses TRBV12-3 or TRBV12-4 with TRBJ1-4; TRBD1 aligns across 9 bases. V was clipped by 5 bases and J by 8 bases; unmatched bases: 6. This CDR3 is built from 14 residues. CDR3 sequence: CASSGQGRWEKLFF. CDR3 DNA: TGTGCCAGCAGTGGACAGGGGCGGTGGGAAAAACTGTTTTTT.

The gene calls are TRBV7-9 and TRBJ1-4, with D possibly matching TRBD1 (5 bases). There are 15 residues in the CDR3. Per the germline V gene, CDR1 is SEHNR and CDR2 is FQNEAQ (reference sequence). V was pared by 4 bases and J by 5 bases, with 14 bases between. CDR3: CASSSPRQLNEKLFF. CDR3 coding DNA: TGTGCCAGCAGCTCCCCTAGACAGCTCAATGAAAAACTGTTTTTT. The entire variable domain, with the rest obtained from reference TRBV7-9 and TRBJ1-4, is as follows: DTGVSQNPRHKITKRGQNVTFRCDPISEHNRLYWYRQTLGQGPEFLTYFQNEAQLEKSRLLSDRFSAERPKGSFSTLEIQRTEQGDSAMYLCASSSPRQLNEKLFFGSGTQLSVL.

This clonotype was recorded at least ten times. The junction does not match germline at one end; this may be a read error. The chain links TRBV11-2 to TRBJ1-2; D is possibly TRBD1 (5 bases). The germline V gene has CDR1 SGHAT and CDR2 FQNNGV. The CDR3 sequence is 12 residues long. The CDR3 DNA reads as TGTGCCAGCAGCTTAGATCGGCCGGGACCGCACTTC. Translation: CASSLDRPGPHF.

This clonotype appeared a few times. The chain has TRBV9 and TRBJ2-1; D gene ambiguous. With 4 bases removed from V and 6 bases from J, the gap between germline ends came to 20 bases. The CDR3 sequence is 16 residues long. Germline V gene sequence: CDR1 SGDLS, CDR2 YYNGEE. The CDR3, as DNA: TGTGCCAGCAGCCCCCATAAGAGAGCTCTCTTCAATGAGCAGTTCTTC. It translates to CASSPHKRALFNEQFF.

The chain recombines TRBV2 with TRBJ2-4; D is uncertain. V lost 2 bases, J lost 9 bases, and 11 bases lay in between. The CDR3 is made up of 13 amino acids. CDR1 and CDR2 (germline): SNHLY, FYNNEI. The CDR3, as DNA: TGTGCCAGCAGTGAATCTCCGGGCGGCATTCAGTACTTC. It translates to CASSESPGGIQYF.

A few counts support this clonotype. This chain links TRBV14 with TRBJ2-7; D is uncertain. Germline V lookup: CDR1 SGHDN, CDR2 FVKESK. The CDR3 totals 11 residues. Trimming shortened V by 7 bases and J by 3 bases, and 7 bases separated the two germline ends. In DNA, the CDR3 is TGTGCCAGCAAAGGACGCTACGAGCAGTACTTC. This sequence encodes CASKGRYEQYF. Variable domain in full (rest from reference TRBV14 and TRBJ2-7): EAGVTQFPSHSVIEKGQTVTLRCDPISGHDNLYWYRRVMGKEIKFLLHFVKESKQDESGMPNNRFLAERTGGTYSTLKVQPAELEDSGVYFCASKGRYEQYFGPGTRLTVT.

The gene calls are TRBV4-1 and TRBJ2-5; TRBD2 agrees at 11 bases. There are 17 residues in the CDR3. Germline CDR1 reads MGHRA; CDR2 reads YSYEKL. Germline trimming cut 3 bases from V and 1 base from J; bases unmatched to any gene: 7. In DNA form, the CDR3 reads TGCGCCAGCAGCCAGGTCCGGACTAGCGGGTTCCAAGAGACCCAGTACTTC. The encoded protein is CASSQVRTSGFQETQYF.

This clonotype appeared a few times. V is TRBV9 and J is TRBJ2-7, with 9 bases identical to TRBD1. The CDR3 spans 14 residues. V gave up 3 bases and J gave up 5 bases; unmatched junction bases: 6. Germline loops: CDR1 SGDLS, CDR2 YYNGEE. For the CDR3, the DNA is TGTGCCAGCAGCGCTTGGGACAGGGTGAACGAGCAGTACTTC. Protein sequence: CASSAWDRVNEQYF.

The sample holds many counts of this clonotype. This rearrangement joins TRBV7-2 to TRBJ1-4; D is undetermined. The germline gives CDR1 SGHTA, CDR2 FQGNSA. V was clipped by 7 bases and J by 4 bases, with 10 bases between them. The CDR3 sequence is 13 residues long. Written as DNA, the CDR3 is TGTGCCAGCACCTCCACTCATAATGAAAAACTGTTTTTT. This encodes CASTSTHNEKLFF. The full variable domain, rest sourced from reference TRBV7-2 and TRBJ1-4, is GAGVSQSPSNKVTEKGKDVELRCDPISGHTALYWYRQSLGQGLEFLIYFQGNSAPDKSGLPSDRFSAERTGGSVSTLTIQRTQQEDSAVYLCASTSTHNEKLFFGSGTQLSVL.

This chain joins TRBV12-3 or TRBV12-4 and TRBJ1-1; no reliable D call. V shed 5 bases and J shed 1 base, with 17 bases lying between them. This CDR3 has 16 residues. CDR3 nucleotides: TGTGCCAGCAGTCCATCAGATTGGACGGGGAACACTGAAGCTTTCTTT. This sequence encodes CASSPSDWTGNTEAFF.